What follows are 12 T cell receptor beta chains derived from one specimen sequenced in a study of blood T cell repertoires in COVID-19. Measured with immunoSEQ multiplex PCR; TCRdb has only the in-frame clones, and not every one. Of 180,000 or so clones detected, about 85% appear once; the ten largest clones hold less than 5.5%. Input material: peripheral blood. All receptors come from a woman of 80 years or more with acute or convalescent COVID-19.

Only one count was recorded for this clone. The chain couples TRBV2 to TRBJ1-1, with D tentatively TRBD1 (6 bases). Germline-derived CDR1 and CDR2 are SNHLY and FYNNEI. CDR3 length: 15 residues. The V and J ends lost 6 bases and 1 base respectively, with 15 bases between them. This chain's CDR3 is CASSGQILRNTEAFF. CDR3 DNA sequence: TGTGCCAGCAGCGGACAGATCTTGAGGAACACTGAAGCTTTCTTT.

The genes are TRBV6-2 or TRBV6-3 and TRBJ2-5; 10 nucleotides align to TRBD2. This CDR3 comprises 16 residues. CDR1 and CDR2 from the germline V gene are MNHEY and SVGEGT. J was trimmed by 0 bases and V by 6 bases; bases with no gene match: 7. The CDR3 here is CASSPSGSPYQETQYF. The CDR3 nucleotides are TGTGCCAGCAGCCCTAGCGGGAGCCCTTACCAAGAGACCCAGTACTTC.

The rearrangement uses TRBV2 and TRBJ1-5, with D possibly TRBD1 on 6 matching bases. The germline V and J ends were trimmed by 5 bases and 3 bases, with 17 bases remaining between them. Germline V gene lookup returns CDR1 SNHLY and CDR2 FYNNEI. The CDR3 runs to 16 residues. As DNA, the CDR3 is TGTGCCAGCAGTACCCTCAGGGGCGATTACAATCAGCCCCAGCATTTT. Protein product: CASSTLRGDYNQPQHF.

The chain joins TRBV5-4 to TRBJ1-1, with 7 bases identical to TRBD1. CDR1 is SGHNT and CDR2 is YYREEE in the germline V gene (reference sequence). The CDR3 is made up of 16 amino acids. Losses at the gene ends were 4 bases for V and 4 bases for J; bases not matched to a gene: 13. Here the CDR3 reads CASSPSTGVRGTEAFF. The DNA of the CDR3 is TGTGCCAGCAGCCCGAGCACAGGGGTAAGGGGCACTGAAGCTTTCTTT.

The CDR3 protein is CASSFFTGEGTDTQYF. CDR3 DNA: TGTGCCAGCAGTTTCTTCACGGGAGAGGGCACAGATACGCAGTATTTT. The J gene is TRBJ2-3, the V gene TRBV27; perhaps TRBD2 as D (6 bases). Germline V gene lookup returns CDR1 MNHEY and CDR2 SMNVEV (reference sequence). The CDR3 has 16 residues. V was cut by 3 bases and J by 1 base, with 14 bases left in between.

The V call is TRBV5-1, the J call TRBJ2-2; perhaps TRBD2 as D (6 bases). CDR3 length equals 15 residues. In germline, CDR1 is SGHRS, CDR2 YFSETQ. The germline V and J ends were trimmed by 3 bases and 3 bases, with 12 bases remaining between them. CDR3 in DNA: TGCGCCAGCAGCTCCGGGACTCCATACACCGGGGAGCTGTTTTTT. Its protein product is CASSSGTPYTGELFF. Based on the CDR3 plus reference TRBV5-1 and TRBJ2-2, the full variable domain is KAGVTQTPRYLIKTRGQQVTLSCSPISGHRSVSWYQQTPGQGLQFLFEYFSETQRNKGNFPGRFSGRQFSNSRSEMNVSTLELGDSALYLCASSSGTPYTGELFFGEGSRLTVL.

This rearrangement joins TRBV7-2 to TRBJ2-1, with 8 bases fitting TRBD2. Germline V gene lookup returns CDR1 SGHTA and CDR2 FQGNSA. This CDR3 region has 15 residues. Trimming at V came to 5 bases and at J to 4 bases, leaving 7 bases not matched to a gene. DNA for the CDR3: TGTGCCAGCAGCATCCGGGAGGGACCATACAATGAGCAGTTCTTC. As protein: CASSIREGPYNEQFF.

With respect to this clone: The identical CDR3 is also encoded by other nucleotide sequences in the sample. The chain recombines TRBV6-6 with TRBJ2-2, with 9 bases fitting TRBD2. V lost 10 bases and J lost 7; bases outside the gene matches: 13. Germline CDR1 and CDR2: MNHNY and SVGAGI (reference sequence). The CDR3 consists of 15 residues. CDR3 region: CAISSGKAGGGELFF. CDR3 DNA sequence: TGTGCCATCTCTAGCGGGAAGGCTGGCGGCGGGGAGCTGTTTTTT.

The chain joins TRBV7-2 to TRBJ2-1, with D possibly matching TRBD2 (6 bases). CDR3 size: 15 residues. V shed 4 bases and J shed 7 bases, with 17 bases lying between them. Germline V CDR1 and CDR2: SGHTA, FQGNSA. CDR3 loop: CASSYQTRLGNEQFF. The CDR3 DNA reads as TGTGCCAGCAGCTATCAGACTAGGTTGGGGAATGAGCAGTTCTTC.

This clone has more than one count but fewer than ten. This chain connects TRBV5-4 to TRBJ1-2, with D tentatively TRBD1 (6 bases). This CDR3 has 15 amino acids. Germline CDR1 is SGHNT and CDR2 is YYREEE (reference sequence). V was pared by 6 bases and J by 4 bases, with 19 bases between. The CDR3 reads CASIPRGGRSYGYTF. The CDR3, as DNA: TGTGCCAGCATACCCAGGGGCGGCCGGAGCTATGGCTACACCTTC.

Concerning this clone itself: Other nucleotide sequences in the sample specify the same CDR3. The chain uses TRBV28 and TRBJ1-5; D gene unclear. Germline V gives CDR1 MDHEN, CDR2 SYDVKM. The CDR3 contains 12 residues. The V and J ends lost 3 bases and 7 bases respectively, with 7 bases between them. CDR3 loop: CASSLGGQPQHF. CDR3 coding DNA: TGTGCCAGCAGTTTGGGCGGGCAGCCCCAGCATTTT.

J is TRBJ1-1 and V is TRBV5-5, with TRBD1 as a possible D gene (6 bases). Trimming took off 0 bases at V and 3 bases at J, with 12 bases between the two ends. From germline, CDR1 is SGHKS and CDR2 YYEKEE (reference sequence). This CDR3 is 15 amino acids long. The CDR3 region has the DNA TGTGCCAGCAGCTTGGGGGCAGGGGTAGACACTGAAGCTTTCTTT. It specifies CASSLGAGVDTEAFF.